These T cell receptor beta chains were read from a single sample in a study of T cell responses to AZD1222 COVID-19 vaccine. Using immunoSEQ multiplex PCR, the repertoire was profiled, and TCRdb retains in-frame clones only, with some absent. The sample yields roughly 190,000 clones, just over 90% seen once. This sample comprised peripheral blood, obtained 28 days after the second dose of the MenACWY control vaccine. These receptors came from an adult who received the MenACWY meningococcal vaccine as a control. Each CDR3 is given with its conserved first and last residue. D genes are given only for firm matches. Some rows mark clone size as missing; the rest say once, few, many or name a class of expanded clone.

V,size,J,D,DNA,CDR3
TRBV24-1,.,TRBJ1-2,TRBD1,TGTGCCACCAGTGCTCCGGGACAGGGAGTAAGTGGCTACACCTTC,CATSAPGQGVSGYTF
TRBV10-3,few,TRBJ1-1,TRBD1,TGTGCCGTCAGGACAGGGGAACGGAACACTGAAGCTTTCTTT,CAVRTGERNTEAFF
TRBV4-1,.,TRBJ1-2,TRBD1,TGCGCCAGCAGCCAAAGGACAGGGGGGGATGGCTACACCTTC,CASSQRTGGDGYTF
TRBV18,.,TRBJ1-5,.,TGTGCCAGCTCATCATCCCAACCGGGCAGGTGGGGGAGCAATCAGCCCCAGCATTTT,CASSSSQPGRWGSNQPQHF
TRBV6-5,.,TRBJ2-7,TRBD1,TGTGCCAGCAAGCCCCCGGGACAGTTTGGAGAGCAGTACTTC,CASKPPGQFGEQYF
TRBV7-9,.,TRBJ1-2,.,TGTGCCAGCAGCCCCCGACAGCGCTATGGCTACACCTTC,CASSPRQRYGYTF
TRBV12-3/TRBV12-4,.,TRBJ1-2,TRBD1,TGTGCCAGCAGTCCGTTACAGGGGTTGGGCTACACCTTC,CASSPLQGLGYTF
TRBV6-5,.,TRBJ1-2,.,TGTGCCAGCAGTTACTCAGGGGTGAATGGCTACACCTTC,CASSYSGVNGYTF
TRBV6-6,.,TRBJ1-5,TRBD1,TGTGCCAGCAGTCGTGGACAGGGGGCCTATAGCAATCAGCCCCAGCATTTT,CASSRGQGAYSNQPQHF
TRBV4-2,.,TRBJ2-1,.,TGTGCCAGCAGCCAAGAGCCGGTCATCAATGAGCAGTTCTTC,CASSQEPVINEQFF
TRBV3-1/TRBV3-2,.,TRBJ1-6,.,TGTGCCAGCAGCCTGGGCCAGGGGCATAATTCACCCCTCCACTTT,CASSLGQGHNSPLHF
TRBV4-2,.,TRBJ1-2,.,TGTGCCAGCAGCCAAGTTTCTACCCGGGGATGGACCACCTATGGCTACACCTTC,CASSQVSTRGWTTYGYTF
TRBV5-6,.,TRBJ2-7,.,TGTGCCAGCAGCTTGTGGCCGGGAGCCTACGAGCAGTACTTC,CASSLWPGAYEQYF
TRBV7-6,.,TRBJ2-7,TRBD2,TGTGCCAGCAGCTTAGGCCCTTGGGCTAGCGGGAGCGTAGTGGACGAGCAGTACTTC,CASSLGPWASGSVVDEQYF
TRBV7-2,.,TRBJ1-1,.,TGTGCCAGCAGCTTAGTCGTCGTGGGCCACACTGAAGCTTTCTTT,CASSLVVVGHTEAFF
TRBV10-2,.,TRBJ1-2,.,TGCGCCAGCAGTGAAGGCTATGGCTACACCTTC,CASSEGYGYTF
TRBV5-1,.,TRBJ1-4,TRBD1,TGCGCCAGCAGCTTGGCCAGGGGGCGTGAAAAACTGTTTTTT,CASSLARGREKLFF
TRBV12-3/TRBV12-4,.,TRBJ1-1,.,TGTGCCAGCAGTCCCTTAAGTAGTCTTGAAGCTTTCTTT,CASSPLSSLEAFF
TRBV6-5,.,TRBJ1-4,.,TGTGCCAGCAGTCCAGGGTGGACTAATGAAAAACTGTTTTTT,CASSPGWTNEKLFF
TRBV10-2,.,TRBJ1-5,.,TGCGCCAGCAGTGAGGGAGGTGGGCCCCAGCATTTT,CASSEGGGPQHF
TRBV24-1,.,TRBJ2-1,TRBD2,TGTGCCACCAGTGACCCTGGACTAGCGGGAAGCAATGAGCAGTTCTTC,CATSDPGLAGSNEQFF
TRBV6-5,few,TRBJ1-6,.,TGTGCCAGCCTTCGGGATCGAGATTCACCCCTCCACTTT,CASLRDRDSPLHF
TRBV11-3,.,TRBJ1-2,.,TGTGCCAGCAGGGCGGCTATCCGTATGGCTCACACCTTC,CASRAAIRMAHTF
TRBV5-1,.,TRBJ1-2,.,TGCGCCAGCAGCTCAGATAAACCGGGAGGAGATGGCTACACCTTC,CASSSDKPGGDGYTF
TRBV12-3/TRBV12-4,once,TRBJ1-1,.,TGTGCCAGCAGTCGGGGGCGAACTGAAGCTTTCTTT,CASSRGRTEAFF
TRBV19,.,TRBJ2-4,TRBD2,TGTGCCAGTACCCAATTCCTAGCGGGAGGGGTAGCCAAAAACATTCAGTACTTC,CASTQFLAGGVAKNIQYF
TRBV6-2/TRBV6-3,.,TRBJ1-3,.,TGTGCCAGCAGTTACTGGACGGCCGGAAACACCATATATTTT,CASSYWTAGNTIYF
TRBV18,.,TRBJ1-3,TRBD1,TGTGCCAGCTCACCTCGGACAGGCTCTGGAAACACCATATATTTT,CASSPRTGSGNTIYF
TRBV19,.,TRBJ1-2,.,TGTGCCAGTAGTATAGATCCGGGGCCGGACTATGGCTACACCTTC,CASSIDPGPDYGYTF
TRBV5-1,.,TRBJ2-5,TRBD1,TGCGCCAGCAGCCGAGGGACAGCTAAAGAGACCCAGTACTTC,CASSRGTAKETQYF
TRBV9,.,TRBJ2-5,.,TGTGCCAGCAGCGTAGTGGCAGAAAGTGACCAGTACTTC,CASSVVAESDQYF
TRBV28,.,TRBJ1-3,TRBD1,TGTGCCATAACAACAGGGGGCACTGGAAACACCATATATTTT,CAITTGGTGNTIYF
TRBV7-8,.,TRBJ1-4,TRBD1,TGTGCCAGCAGCTCGGGACAGGACGGGGAAAAACTGTTTTTT,CASSSGQDGEKLFF
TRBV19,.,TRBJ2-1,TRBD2,TGTGCCAGTAGTACACCGGGACTAGCGTATGAGCAGTTCTTC,CASSTPGLAYEQFF
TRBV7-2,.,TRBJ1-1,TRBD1,TGTGCCAGCAGCTTAGCAGGGGGCGGGAACACTGAAGCTTTCTTT,CASSLAGGGNTEAFF
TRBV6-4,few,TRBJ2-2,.,TGTGCCAGCAGTGAACAAGTCGCCGGGGAGCTGTTTTTT,CASSEQVAGELFF
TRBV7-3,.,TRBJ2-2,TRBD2,TGTGCCAGCAGCGTTACGGGACTAGGGGCCGGGGAGCTGTTTTTT,CASSVTGLGAGELFF
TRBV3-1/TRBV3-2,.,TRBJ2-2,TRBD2,TGTGCCAGCAGCCCACGGACTAGCGGGAGTGTCGGCGGGGAGCTGTTTTTT,CASSPRTSGSVGGELFF
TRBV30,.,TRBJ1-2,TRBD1,TGTGCCTGGTTACCGACAGGGTACAAAGGCTACACCTTC,CAWLPTGYKGYTF
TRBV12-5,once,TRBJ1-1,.,TGTGCTAGTGGCCGGAACACTGAAGCTTTCTTT,CASGRNTEAFF
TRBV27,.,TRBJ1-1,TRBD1,TGTGCCAGCAGTTTATCGACAGGGCAGAGGACTGAAGCTTTCTTT,CASSLSTGQRTEAFF
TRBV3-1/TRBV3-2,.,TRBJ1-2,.,TGTGCCAGCAGTAATAGGGGCCTACTTTTCTATGGCTACACCTTC,CASSNRGLLFYGYTF
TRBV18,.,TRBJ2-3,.,TGTGCCAGCTCACCGTCCACGGGGACCGCACGGGATACGCAGTATTTT,CASSPSTGTARDTQYF
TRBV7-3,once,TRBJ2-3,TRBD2,TGTGCCAGCAGCCTGTCTAGCGGGAGTGGCTCAGATACGCAGTATTTT,CASSLSSGSGSDTQYF
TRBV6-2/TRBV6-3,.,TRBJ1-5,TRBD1,TGTGCCAGCAGTCCCTACGGGACAGGGGGTAGCTCTAGCAATCAGCCCCAGCATTTT,CASSPYGTGGSSSNQPQHF
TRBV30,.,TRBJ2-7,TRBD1,TGTGCCTGGAGTCTATTTTCGGGACAGGGGTCGGTGCAGTACTTC,CAWSLFSGQGSVQYF
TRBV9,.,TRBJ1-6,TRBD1,TGTGCCAGCAGCGGGGGACAGGTTGATAATTCACCCCTCCACTTT,CASSGGQVDNSPLHF
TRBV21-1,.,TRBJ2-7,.,TGTGCCAGCAGCAAAGTTGGCCACGAGCAGTACTTC,CASSKVGHEQYF
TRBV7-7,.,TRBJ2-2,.,TGTGCCAGCAGCCCGCTCGGGGAGCTGTTTTTT,CASSPLGELFF
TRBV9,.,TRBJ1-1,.,TGTGCCAGCAGCGAGAGGGGGTTGGGCACTGAAGCTTTCTTT,CASSERGLGTEAFF
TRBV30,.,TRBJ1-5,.,TGTGCCTGGAGCGTAGGACAGCATAGGGGCAATCAGCCCCAGCATTTT,CAWSVGQHRGNQPQHF